A selection of T cell receptor beta chains follows, all from one sample in a study of blood T cell repertoires in COVID-19. Method: immunoSEQ multiplex PCR; TCRdb's copy keeps in-frame clones and lacks some. The sample lists about 180,000 clones, 70% to 90% occurring once. What was sequenced was peripheral blood. These receptors were obtained from a human donor with active or convalescent COVID-19. The donor label of this sample is uncertain. Each CDR3 is given without its conserved first and last residue. A D gene is named only where the DNA matches it firmly.

>TRBV2|TRBD2
ASSEGGREVETQY
>TRBV5-6|.
ASSLGFGNSYEQY
>TRBV7-2|TRBD2
ASSSLADYEQY
>TRBV11-3|.
ASSLERDVHNEQF
>TRBV5-1|TRBD1
ASTFGQGETQY
>TRBV27|TRBD2
ASSLYIAGGLYEQY
>TRBV4-1|TRBD1
ASSLQGAYEQY
>TRBV28|TRBD1
ASRRPGTATKGQY
>TRBV2|TRBD1
ASRPLGGINTEAF
>TRBV9|.
ASSASGTLAGNEQF
>TRBV24-1|TRBD1
ATSDRRGTGRDTQY
>TRBV6-2/TRBV6-3|.
ASSFRDGERDT
>TRBV7-2|.
ASSTGTFETQY
>TRBV3-1/TRBV3-2|.
ASSQAAAGYT
>TRBV9|TRBD2
ASSVGLAGDQY
>TRBV10-2|.
ASSEGFYGYT
>TRBV4-1|TRBD1
ASSQPTDRVSYEQY
>TRBV5-6|.
ASSLYTRENTEAF
>TRBV27|TRBD1
ASSLRGFTGELF
>TRBV11-1|.
ASSFQAGETQY
>TRBV9|TRBD2
ASSLRGLGSLDEQF
>TRBV23-1|.
ASSRGARGNTIY
>TRBV20-1|TRBD1
SASSGGRGSYEQY
>TRBV6-2/TRBV6-3|TRBD2
ASSPRLAGSRDTQY
>TRBV9|.
ASSTRQGAEAF
>TRBV7-9|.
ASSPPFGQETQY
>TRBV2|.
ASSGGPGELF
>TRBV28|TRBD1
ASSSPMDRATDTQY
>TRBV7-9|TRBD1
ASSERTGVGEKLF
>TRBV18|TRBD2
ASSPASGINNEQF
>TRBV19|TRBD1
ASTNRDRYHTIY
>TRBV18|.
ASSPWGANEKLF
>TRBV27|.
ASSLFSGTDTQY
>TRBV5-1|TRBD2
ASSSLGRGRSTDTQY
>TRBV24-1|TRBD1
ATSDMTGELYGYT
>TRBV6-5|.
ASSYSRAGEKLF
>TRBV5-4|TRBD2
VGTSGHSYNEQF
>TRBV13|.
ASSWKDRQETQY
>TRBV4-1|TRBD1
ASSLGTGHLISNQPQH
>TRBV27|.
ASSRTYNEQF
>TRBV7-9|.
ASSFVQYSGNTIY
>TRBV29-1|.
SVEGSIYNEQF
>TRBV5-1|TRBD1
ASSLGTGVADTQY
>TRBV7-2|.
ASSLVYQETQY
>TRBV7-2|TRBD1
ASSGTGGRREQF
>TRBV28|TRBD1
ASRSGTGGGETQY
>TRBV27|TRBD1
ASSLWYRDRGTRRVTDTQY
>TRBV19|.
ASSPTRVMTDTQY
>TRBV7-9|.
ASSLRGYEQY
>TRBV9|TRBD2
ASSSLFPSGGNTGELF
>TRBV18|.
ASSPQTDRLLDTQY
>TRBV9|TRBD2
ASSVSGRESDTQY
>TRBV30|TRBD1
AWADTGAPYEQY
>TRBV4-1|TRBD1
ASSQVDSDRGYEQY